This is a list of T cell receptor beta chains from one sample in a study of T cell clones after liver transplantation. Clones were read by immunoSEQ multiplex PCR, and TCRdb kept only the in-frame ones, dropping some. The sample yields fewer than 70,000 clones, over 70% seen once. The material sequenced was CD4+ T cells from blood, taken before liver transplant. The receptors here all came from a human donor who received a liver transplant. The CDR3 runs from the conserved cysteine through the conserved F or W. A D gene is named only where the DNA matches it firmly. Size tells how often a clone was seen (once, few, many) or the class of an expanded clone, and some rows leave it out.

CDR3nt: TGTGCCAGCAGCCGGGGACTAGCGGGGGGGCCCCTCTACAATGAGCAGTTCTTC
CDR3aa: CASSRGLAGGPLYNEQFF
v_gene: TRBV5-4
abundance: .
d_gene: TRBD2
j_gene: TRBJ2-1

CDR3nt: TGTGCCAGCAGCTATAGGGGGGGGGAGACCCAGTACTTC
CDR3aa: CASSYRGGETQYF
v_gene: TRBV5-6
abundance: once
d_gene: .
j_gene: TRBJ2-5

CDR3nt: TGTGCCAGCAGCTTAGAGGAGGGGAGGGGTCAGCCCCAGCATTTT
CDR3aa: CASSLEEGRGQPQHF
v_gene: TRBV11-2
abundance: .
d_gene: .
j_gene: TRBJ1-5

CDR3nt: TGTGCCAGCAGTCCGCCCGGACTTGTTGAAGCTTTCTTT
CDR3aa: CASSPPGLVEAFF
v_gene: TRBV7-9
abundance: .
d_gene: .
j_gene: TRBJ1-1

CDR3nt: TGTGCCAGCAGCGTCTCTGAGGGAAGCTCCTACGAGCAGTACTTC
CDR3aa: CASSVSEGSSYEQYF
v_gene: TRBV11-2
abundance: once
d_gene: .
j_gene: TRBJ2-7

CDR3nt: TGTGCCAGCAGCTTGGCTGGGGGCAGCGGGGCCTCTGGGGCCAACGTCCTGACTTTC
CDR3aa: CASSLAGGSGASGANVLTF
v_gene: TRBV5-5
abundance: .
d_gene: .
j_gene: TRBJ2-6

CDR3nt: TGTGCCAGCAGCTTACAGGGGTCCAATTATCAGCCCCAGCATTTT
CDR3aa: CASSLQGSNYQPQHF
v_gene: TRBV11-3
abundance: .
d_gene: .
j_gene: TRBJ1-5

CDR3nt: TGTGCCAGCAGCCCCCAATCAGGGGAAAGAGAGACCCAGTACTTC
CDR3aa: CASSPQSGERETQYF
v_gene: TRBV5-4
abundance: .
d_gene: .
j_gene: TRBJ2-5

CDR3nt: TGTGCCATCAGTGAGTCTAGCGGGGGGGCAGAAACCGGGGAGCTGTTTTTT
CDR3aa: CAISESSGGAETGELFF
v_gene: TRBV10-3
abundance: .
d_gene: TRBD2
j_gene: TRBJ2-2

CDR3nt: TGTGCCAGCACCACAGGACAGCCCTATGGCTACACCTTC
CDR3aa: CASTTGQPYGYTF
v_gene: TRBV5-4
abundance: .
d_gene: .
j_gene: TRBJ1-2

CDR3nt: TGTGCCAGCAGCGTGGGTGCGACTAGCCTAAAGACCCAGTACTTC
CDR3aa: CASSVGATSLKTQYF
v_gene: TRBV9
abundance: .
d_gene: TRBD2
j_gene: TRBJ2-5

CDR3nt: TGCGCCAGCAGCCAAGATCGGGGCCGGGGGGGTCGCCAAGAGACCCAGTACTTC
CDR3aa: CASSQDRGRGGRQETQYF
v_gene: TRBV4-1
abundance: .
d_gene: TRBD2
j_gene: TRBJ2-5

CDR3nt: TGTGCCAGCAGCTTAGATCAGGTATCCGAGCAGTACTTC
CDR3aa: CASSLDQVSEQYF
v_gene: TRBV11-3
abundance: many
d_gene: .
j_gene: TRBJ2-7

CDR3nt: TGTGCCAGCAGCCCTACCGGGAGTAGGCGCACAGATACGCAGTATTTT
CDR3aa: CASSPTGSRRTDTQYF
v_gene: TRBV28
abundance: .
d_gene: .
j_gene: TRBJ2-3

CDR3nt: TGTGCCTGGAGCGGAATGAGACAGGGGCATGGCTACACCTTC
CDR3aa: CAWSGMRQGHGYTF
v_gene: TRBV30
abundance: .
d_gene: TRBD1
j_gene: TRBJ1-2

CDR3nt: TGTGCCAGCAGCTTAGAAACTAGCGCGGCACAGGAGTTCTTC
CDR3aa: CASSLETSAAQEFF
v_gene: TRBV7-9
abundance: .
d_gene: TRBD2
j_gene: TRBJ2-1

CDR3nt: TGTGCCAGCAGTGTACAGGTGGGTCAGCCCCAGCATTTT
CDR3aa: CASSVQVGQPQHF
v_gene: TRBV6-4
abundance: .
d_gene: .
j_gene: TRBJ1-5

CDR3nt: TGTGCCTACGGACAGGGAGAGTTTGGAAACACCATATATTTT
CDR3aa: CAYGQGEFGNTIYF
v_gene: TRBV30
abundance: few
d_gene: TRBD1
j_gene: TRBJ1-3

CDR3nt: TGTGCCAGCAGCCCCATAGGGAGGACACGAGGAACCCCCTACGAGCAGTACTTC
CDR3aa: CASSPIGRTRGTPYEQYF
v_gene: TRBV11-2
abundance: .
d_gene: .
j_gene: TRBJ2-7

CDR3nt: TGTGCCAGCAGTTCACGGGTCTTAGGTGAAGCTTTCTTT
CDR3aa: CASSSRVLGEAFF
v_gene: TRBV28
abundance: .
d_gene: .
j_gene: TRBJ1-1

CDR3nt: TGTGCCTGGAGTTCCGGGACTTCGGGAGCGGATCAGCCCCAGCATTTT
CDR3aa: CAWSSGTSGADQPQHF
v_gene: TRBV30
abundance: once
d_gene: .
j_gene: TRBJ1-5

CDR3nt: TGTGCCAGCAGTTCGGGCAGGACAGGAAGGAATGAAAAACTGTTTTTT
CDR3aa: CASSSGRTGRNEKLFF
v_gene: TRBV28
abundance: few
d_gene: TRBD1
j_gene: TRBJ1-4

CDR3nt: TGTGCCAGTAGCAAACAGGGGGACGCCAATCAGCCCCAGCATTTT
CDR3aa: CASSKQGDANQPQHF
v_gene: TRBV19
abundance: few
d_gene: TRBD1
j_gene: TRBJ1-5

CDR3nt: TGCGCCACCGGGTTCGGACAGGGTCCTGGGGCCAACGTCCTGACTTTC
CDR3aa: CATGFGQGPGANVLTF
v_gene: TRBV5-1
abundance: .
d_gene: TRBD1
j_gene: TRBJ2-6

CDR3nt: TGTGCCAGCAGCCCGACAGGGGCCGGAAACACCATATATTTT
CDR3aa: CASSPTGAGNTIYF
v_gene: TRBV9
abundance: .
d_gene: TRBD1
j_gene: TRBJ1-3

CDR3nt: TGTGCCAGCAGCCAAAGGGGGGGTAGGCACGGGGAGCTGTTTTTT
CDR3aa: CASSQRGGRHGELFF
v_gene: TRBV7-2
abundance: .
d_gene: .
j_gene: TRBJ2-2

CDR3nt: TGTGCCAGCAGTTTCCCCGGGTATCAGCCCCAGCATTTT
CDR3aa: CASSFPGYQPQHF
v_gene: TRBV28
abundance: .
d_gene: .
j_gene: TRBJ1-5

CDR3nt: TGTGCCAGCAGCTTAGCCCGTAGCTCCTACGAGCAGTACTTC
CDR3aa: CASSLARSSYEQYF
v_gene: TRBV7-9
abundance: .
d_gene: .
j_gene: TRBJ2-7

CDR3nt: TGCACCAGCAGCCATCTCAAGAGGGGGACTAGAAAATACGAGCAGTACTTC
CDR3aa: CTSSHLKRGTRKYEQYF
v_gene: TRBV1
abundance: few
d_gene: .
j_gene: TRBJ2-7

CDR3nt: TGTGCCAGCTCACCTGGGCCCGTTTCCACCGGGGAGCTGTTTTTT
CDR3aa: CASSPGPVSTGELFF
v_gene: TRBV18
abundance: .
d_gene: .
j_gene: TRBJ2-2

CDR3nt: TGTGCCAGCCAAACGCTTCAGGGATTGCGCAATCAGCCCCAGCATTTT
CDR3aa: CASQTLQGLRNQPQHF
v_gene: TRBV28
abundance: few
d_gene: .
j_gene: TRBJ1-5

CDR3nt: TGTGCCAGCAGCTTCTCACAGGGGGCCTTTAATTCACCCCTCCACTTT
CDR3aa: CASSFSQGAFNSPLHF
v_gene: TRBV5-5
abundance: .
d_gene: TRBD1
j_gene: TRBJ1-6

CDR3nt: TGTGCTAGTGGTGGGGACAGGGGGCGAGGCACTGAAGCTTTCTTT
CDR3aa: CASGGDRGRGTEAFF
v_gene: TRBV12-5
abundance: .
d_gene: TRBD1
j_gene: TRBJ1-1

CDR3nt: TGTGCCAGCAGCTTTGGACTATCAGATACGCAGTATTTT
CDR3aa: CASSFGLSDTQYF
v_gene: TRBV5-4
abundance: .
d_gene: .
j_gene: TRBJ2-3

CDR3nt: TGTGCCAGCAGCGTAGGTAGCGGCTCCCCACGAGATACGCAGTATTTT
CDR3aa: CASSVGSGSPRDTQYF
v_gene: TRBV9
abundance: .
d_gene: .
j_gene: TRBJ2-3

CDR3nt: TGTGCCAGCAGCTTGTTCGGCTTGGACAGGGATAAAGATACGCAGTATTTT
CDR3aa: CASSLFGLDRDKDTQYF
v_gene: TRBV5-6
abundance: .
d_gene: TRBD1
j_gene: TRBJ2-3

CDR3nt: TGTGCCAGCAGTCACCTCCCGGGACAGGGGCCCATGAACACTGAAGCTTTCTTT
CDR3aa: CASSHLPGQGPMNTEAFF
v_gene: TRBV28
abundance: .
d_gene: TRBD1
j_gene: TRBJ1-1

CDR3nt: TGTGCCAGCAGCTTAGTACAGGGTCCGGCCACTGAAGCTTTCTTT
CDR3aa: CASSLVQGPATEAFF
v_gene: TRBV7-9
abundance: .
d_gene: .
j_gene: TRBJ1-1